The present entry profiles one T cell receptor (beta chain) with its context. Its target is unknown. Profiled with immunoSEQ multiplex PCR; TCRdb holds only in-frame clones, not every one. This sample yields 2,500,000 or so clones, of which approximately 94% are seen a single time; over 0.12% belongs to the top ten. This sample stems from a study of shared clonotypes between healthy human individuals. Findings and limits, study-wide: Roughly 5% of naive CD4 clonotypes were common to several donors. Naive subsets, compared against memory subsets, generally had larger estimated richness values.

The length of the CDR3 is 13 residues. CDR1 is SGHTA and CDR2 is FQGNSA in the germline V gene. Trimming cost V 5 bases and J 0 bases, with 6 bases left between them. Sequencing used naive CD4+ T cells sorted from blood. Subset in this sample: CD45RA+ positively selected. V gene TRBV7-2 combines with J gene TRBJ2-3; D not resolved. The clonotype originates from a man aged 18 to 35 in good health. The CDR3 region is CASSAPSTDTQYF. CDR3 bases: TGTGCCAGCAGCGCGCCTAGCACAGATACGCAGTATTTT.